This passage covers 21 T cell receptor beta chains from one sample sequenced in a study of T cells expressing NK-cell markers. One entry per CDR3 protein, without DNA, is what TCRdb gives after re-calling the 5' RACE reads. This table lists 300,000 to 500,000 distinct CDR3 sequences. Sequencing used blood T cells: a sorted CD56 or NKG2C T cell subset, CD4+ or CD8+ T cells, or bulk PBMC T cells (not recorded which). These receptors all stem from a woman aged 50 to 60 in good health.

The CDR3 reads CASSLGHPADTQYF. This sequence joins TRBV5-1 and TRBJ2-3. The V gene's germline CDR1 is SGHRS and CDR2 YFSETQ. The CDR3 consists of 14 residues.

The J gene is TRBJ2-3, the V gene TRBV20-1; no DNA is available, so the TRBD1 call from TCRdb remains unchecked. Looked up from germline, CDR1 is DFQATT and CDR2 is SNEGSKA (reference sequence). This CDR3 comprises 14 residues. This chain's CDR3 is CSALTGANTDTQYF.

This chain joins TRBV12-3 or TRBV12-4 and TRBJ2-1; lacking DNA, the TRBD1 call made by TCRdb goes unchecked. The CDR3 loop spans 13 amino acids. The CDR3 sequence: CASSRDIRNEQFF.

The V gene is TRBV7-9, the J gene TRBJ2-1; TCRdb outputs TRBD1, but without DNA this stays unchecked. CDR1 and CDR2 from the germline V gene are SEHNR and FQNEAQ (reference sequence). CDR3 length: 16 residues. This CDR3 reads CASSLTGGQDYNEQFF.

The rearrangement links TRBV5-1 to TRBJ2-1; TCRdb outputs TRBD2, but without DNA this stays unchecked. The CDR3 loop spans 13 amino acids. Germline CDR1 reads SGHRS; CDR2 reads YFSETQ. CDR3 protein: CASGTSGKPEQFF.

The rearrangement uses TRBV11-2 and TRBJ2-7. The germline CDR1 and CDR2 sequences are SGHAT and FQNNGV. The CDR3 covers 14 residues. CDR3 residues: CASSQDRTYYEQYF.

The CDR3 here is CATSDIDRGGYEQFF. The chain links TRBV24-1 to TRBJ2-1; TCRdb reports TRBD1, a call that lacks DNA to check it against. Looked up from germline, CDR1 is KGHDR and CDR2 is SFDVKD. CDR3 length: 15 residues.

The chain links TRBV18 to TRBJ2-2. The CDR3 is 14 amino acids. Germline values: CDR1 KGHSH, CDR2 LQKENI. CDR3 in amino acids: CASSRASSTGELFF.

The CDR3 protein is CASSQPTEAYGYTF. The chain links TRBV4-2 to TRBJ1-2; the D call of TRBD1 rests on TCRdb alone, since no DNA is present to check it. Looked up from germline, CDR1 is LGHNA and CDR2 is YNFKEQ. The CDR3 sequence is 14 residues long.

The V gene is TRBV2, the J gene TRBJ2-5; the TRBD1 assignment by TCRdb is unverifiable without DNA. Germline V CDR1 and CDR2: SNHLY, FYNNEI. The CDR3 sequence is 13 residues long. The CDR3 protein is CASRRDSEETQYF.

The chain links TRBV15 to TRBJ2-2; TCRdb calls TRBD2, which cannot be checked without DNA. The germline gives CDR1 LNHNV, CDR2 YYDKDF (reference sequence). The CDR3 has 15 residues. CDR3 sequence reads: CATSRVRLFTGELFF. The full variable domain, completed using reference TRBV15 and TRBJ2-2, is DAMVIQNPRYQVTQFGKPVTLSCSQTLNHNVMYWYQQKSSQAPKLLFHYYDKDFNNEADTPDNFQSRRPNTSFCFLDIRSPGLGDTAMYLCATSRVRLFTGELFFGEGSRLTVL.

The CDR3 is CASTLISGSGDEQFF. V usage is TRBV12-3 or TRBV12-4 and J usage is TRBJ2-1; the D call from TCRdb, TRBD2, cannot be confirmed without DNA. The CDR3 extends over 15 amino acids.

The CDR3 region is CAWSVYRGRGNQPQHF. The V gene is TRBV30, the J gene TRBJ1-5; the TRBD1 assignment by TCRdb is unverifiable without DNA. Germline CDR1 and CDR2: GTSNPN and SVGIG (reference sequence). The CDR3 spans 16 residues.

This chain links TRBV14 with TRBJ2-5. Per the germline V gene, CDR1 is SGHDN and CDR2 is FVKESK. This CDR3 is 12 amino acids long. The CDR3 loop is CASSQSFQTQYF.

The chain employs TRBV3-1 and TRBJ2-1; TCRdb designates TRBD1, a call that cannot be tested without DNA. The germline V gene has CDR1 LGHDT and CDR2 YNNKEL (reference sequence). This CDR3 has 13 amino acids. CDR3 residues: CASSQTGVDEQFF.

The chain joins TRBV5-1 to TRBJ2-3. The CDR3 sequence is 12 residues long. Germline CDR1 reads SGHRS; CDR2 reads YFSETQ. The CDR3 reads CASSLETDTQYF.

This rearrangement joins TRBV20-1 to TRBJ2-2; TCRdb designates TRBD2, a call that cannot be tested without DNA. The CDR3 runs 15 residues. Germline V gene lookup returns CDR1 DFQATT and CDR2 SNEGSKA (reference sequence). CDR3 protein: CSAREGLAGRGELFF.

This chain links TRBV4-1 with TRBJ2-6; TCRdb's D call, TRBD1, is unchecked because there is no DNA. The CDR3 sequence is 16 residues long. The germline gives CDR1 MGHRA, CDR2 YSYEKL. This CDR3 reads CATKRTGVTGANVLTF.

This chain connects TRBV12-3 or TRBV12-4 to TRBJ1-1; with no DNA, the TCRdb D assignment of TRBD1 cannot be verified. CDR3 length: 15 residues. CDR3 loop: CASSQADRTNTEAFF.

V is TRBV5-5 and J is TRBJ2-3. Per germline, CDR1 SGHKS and CDR2 YYEKEE (reference sequence). CDR3 length equals 15 residues. CDR3 residues: CASSDPGRATDTQYF.

The gene calls are TRBV3-1 and TRBJ1-4; without DNA, the TCRdb call of TRBD1 cannot be checked. Germline V gene data show CDR1 as LGHDT and CDR2 as YNNKEL (reference sequence). This CDR3 spans 16 amino acids. The CDR3 here is CASSPPRGGRGEKLFF.